A single sample gave rise to the 30 T cell receptor beta chains below, sequenced in a study of T-cell memory formation after mild COVID-19. Via MiXCR, TCRdb re-called the 5' RACE reads, giving one row per CDR3 protein. The sample includes approximately 150,000 distinct CDR3 sequences, roughly 14% of them seen just once. Sequencing was carried out using PBMCs or a T cell subset sorted from them (not recorded which). The receptor set was obtained from an adult woman who had mild COVID-19 (a few samples of this study predate the infection). Cell type and time point are not known.

The rearrangement links TRBV7-3 to TRBJ2-2, with D possibly matching TRBD1 (6 bases). Trimming left V 4 bases short and J 7 bases short, with 16 bases between. This CDR3 comprises 15 residues. Per the germline V gene, CDR1 is SGHTA and CDR2 is FQGTGA. For the CDR3, the DNA is TGTGCCAGCAGCTACGCACAGGGAAAAGTCGGGGAGCTGTTTTTT. This translates into CASSYAQGKVGELFF.

V and J are TRBV19 and TRBJ2-7; D gene unclear. Between the trimmed V and J ends, which lost 3 bases and 4 bases, there was a span of 13 bases. The length of the CDR3 is 14 residues. Germline V gene lookup returns CDR1 LNHDA and CDR2 SQIVND (reference sequence). CDR3 sequence (DNA): TGTGCCAGTAGTATGCAAGTCCCCAGTTACGAGCAGTACTTC. This gives the protein CASSMQVPSYEQYF.

This clonotype was found a few times. The rearrangement uses TRBV30 and TRBJ1-6; 8 bases align to TRBD1. Germline V gives CDR1 GTSNPN, CDR2 SVGIG (reference sequence). CDR3 size: 15 residues. V was clipped by 4 bases and J by 7 bases; unmatched bases: 9. Written as DNA, the CDR3 is TGTGCCTGGAAGAAAGGGACAGGTCCCAATTCACCCCTCCACTTT. It encodes CAWKKGTGPNSPLHF.

The J gene is TRBJ2-3, the V gene TRBV30; 10 nucleotides agree with TRBD2. The CDR3 spans 15 residues. Trimming cost V 2 bases and J 4 bases; bases outside gene matches: 6. In germline, CDR1 is GTSNPN, CDR2 SVGIG (reference sequence). The CDR3 sequence is CAWSRSLAGADTQYF. The CDR3 nucleotides are TGTGCCTGGAGTAGGTCGCTAGCGGGAGCAGATACGCAGTATTTT.

This clonotype came up a few times. This chain uses TRBV7-6 with TRBJ2-1, with 12 bases lining up with TRBD2. The CDR3 extends over 15 amino acids. The germline gives CDR1 SGHVS, CDR2 FNYEAQ. V dropped 1 base and J dropped 13; count of bases not matched to a gene: 8. The DNA of the CDR3 is TGTGCCAGCAGCTTAGGTGCTAGCGGGGGGGCCCCACAGTTCTTC. Translated: CASSLGASGGAPQFF.

CDR3 protein: CSVRQGGDTEAFF. Here the CDR3 DNA reads TGCAGCGTTAGACAGGGAGGGGACACTGAAGCTTTCTTT. The rearrangement uses TRBV29-1 and TRBJ1-1, with TRBD1 matching 7 bases. CDR1 is SQVTM, CDR2 ANQGSEA, per germline. The CDR3 is made up of 13 amino acids. J was trimmed by 3 bases and V by 5 bases; bases with no gene match: 6.

The sample holds a few counts of this clonotype. The chain is built from TRBV3-1 and TRBJ2-3, with 10 bases lining up with TRBD2. The length of the CDR3 is 16 residues. J lost 1 base, V lost 4 bases, and 5 bases had no gene match. Germline V gives CDR1 LGHDT, CDR2 YNNKEL (reference sequence). The CDR3 nucleotides are TGTGCCAGCAGCCCCACTAGCGGGGTTCGCACAGATACGCAGTATTTT. Protein sequence: CASSPTSGVRTDTQYF.

This clonotype was seen at least ten times. The gene calls are TRBV18 and TRBJ2-1; no reliable D call. CDR1 is KGHSH, CDR2 LQKENI, per germline. V was clipped by 0 bases and J by 0 bases, with 9 bases between them. This CDR3 has 16 amino acids. DNA for the CDR3: TGTGCCAGCTCACCACCCGGGCGAAGCTCCTACAATGAGCAGTTCTTC. This sequence encodes CASSPPGRSSYNEQFF.

The table lists this clonotype with many counts. V usage is TRBV5-1 and J usage is TRBJ2-7, with unresolved D. V was shortened by 0 bases and J by 5 bases, with 9 bases between the two germline ends. The CDR3 runs to 13 residues. Germline loops: CDR1 SGHRS, CDR2 YFSETQ. The CDR3 here is CASSLVAFDEQYF. The CDR3 region has the DNA TGCGCCAGCAGCTTGGTCGCGTTTGACGAGCAGTACTTC.

This clonotype was counted ten times or more. The rearrangement links TRBV24-1 to TRBJ2-1; 7 bases map to TRBD1. V gave up 3 bases and J gave up 7 bases; unmatched junction bases: 5. There are 14 residues in the CDR3. Germline lookup yields CDR1 KGHDR and CDR2 SFDVKD. The CDR3 DNA reads TGTGCCACCAGTGATCCACAGACAGGGAATGAGCAGTTCTTC. This sequence encodes CATSDPQTGNEQFF.

This clonotype was seen a handful of times. The V and J genes are TRBV24-1 and TRBJ2-5; D remains ambiguous. V gave up 6 bases and J gave up 4 bases, with 5 bases separating them. Germline CDR1 and CDR2: KGHDR and SFDVKD. The CDR3 consists of 11 residues. CDR3 in amino acids: CATSFGETQYF. The CDR3 DNA is TGTGCCACCAGTTTCGGAGAGACCCAGTACTTC.

This clonotype was recorded many times. The CDR3, as DNA: TGCGCCAGCAGCTTCCTAGCGGGAGATACAGATACGCAGTATTTT. Its translation: CASSFLAGDTDTQYF. The chain employs TRBV5-1 and TRBJ2-3; 10 bases agree with TRBD2. The CDR3 runs 15 residues. The germline gives CDR1 SGHRS, CDR2 YFSETQ. Losses at the gene ends were 2 bases for V and 3 bases for J; bases not matched to a gene: 3.

This clonotype showed up just a few times. In DNA form, the CDR3 reads TGTGCCAGCAGCTTACACAGTTTGATTGGGGGGAACACTGAAGCTTTCTTT. It encodes CASSLHSLIGGNTEAFF. The chain combines TRBV7-8 with TRBJ1-1; D might be TRBD1 (5 bases). The CDR3 covers 17 residues. Trimming shortened V by 2 bases and J by 1 base, and 17 bases separated the two germline ends. The germline V gene encodes CDR1 SGHVS and CDR2 FQNEAQ.

This clonotype was detected a few times. The chain links TRBV6-5 to TRBJ2-3, with 16 nucleotides matching TRBD2. The CDR3 contains 19 residues. Trimming removed 0 bases from V and 3 bases from J; junction bases left unmatched: 6. Germline V lookup: CDR1 MNHEY, CDR2 SVGAGI. The CDR3 here is CASSYSGLAGGWFTDTQYF. The CDR3 coding sequence is TGTGCCAGCAGTTACTCGGGACTAGCGGGGGGGTGGTTTACAGATACGCAGTATTTT.

V and J are TRBV5-1 and TRBJ2-1, with TRBD1 matching 7 bases. Trimming took 0 bases from V and 2 from J; bases not matched to a gene: 2. CDR1 is SGHRS and CDR2 is YFSETQ in the germline V gene. This CDR3 is built from 15 residues. The CDR3 nucleotides are TGCGCCAGCAGCTTGGTTCAGGGGGCCTACAATGAGCAGTTCTTC. It yields the protein CASSLVQGAYNEQFF.

This clonotype was observed a few times. The chain uses TRBV7-8 and TRBJ2-2, with 13 positions matching TRBD2. Germline lookup yields CDR1 SGHVS and CDR2 FQNEAQ. V lost 4 bases, J lost 2 bases, and 10 bases stayed unmatched. CDR3 length: 19 amino acids. The CDR3 reads CASSSRLAGGRLNTGELFF. DNA for the CDR3: TGTGCCAGCAGCTCCAGACTAGCGGGGGGAAGACTCAACACCGGGGAGCTGTTTTTT.

The chain uses TRBV4-1 and TRBJ2-7, with 7 bases that match TRBD1. The junction had 5 bases not matched to a gene; V was cut back by 4 bases and J by 2 bases. The CDR3 spans 14 residues. Germline-derived CDR1 and CDR2 are MGHRA and YSYEKL. This CDR3 is CASSLGQQAYEQYF. For the CDR3, the DNA is TGCGCCAGCAGCCTGGGACAGCAAGCCTACGAGCAGTACTTC.

The rearrangement uses TRBV27 and TRBJ2-7; D is unclear. The CDR3 consists of 15 residues. Germline assignment: CDR1 MNHEY and CDR2 SMNVEV (reference sequence). V lost 8 bases to trimming and J lost 3 bases, with 20 bases between them. The CDR3 protein is CASRNLGLEYYEQYF. The CDR3 DNA reads TGTGCCAGCCGAAACCTTGGGCTGGAGTACTACGAGCAGTACTTC.

The rearrangement uses TRBV20-1 and TRBJ1-5, with D possibly being TRBD1 (5 bases). Germline V gene data show CDR1 as DFQATT and CDR2 as SNEGSKA (reference sequence). V was shortened by 5 bases and J by 8 bases, with 28 bases between the two germline ends. The CDR3 is made up of 17 amino acids. The DNA for the CDR3 is TGCAGTGCTCGGGAGGGGCCGGGCCAGGACGGAGGTAAGCCCCAGCATTTT. As protein: CSAREGPGQDGGKPQHF.

This clonotype was counted many times. V and J are TRBV20-1 and TRBJ2-1; TRBD2 might be the D (6 bases). V was trimmed by 0 bases and J by 4 bases, leaving 10 bases between them. The CDR3 loop spans 14 amino acids. CDR1 is DFQATT, CDR2 SNEGSKA, per germline (reference sequence). DNA of the CDR3: TGCAGTGCTAGAGATTTGCGGGGATACAATGAGCAGTTCTTC. This encodes CSARDLRGYNEQFF.

The gene calls are TRBV5-4 and TRBJ2-5, with TRBD2 identical over 9 bases. The CDR3 spans 15 residues. The V and J ends lost 3 bases and 1 base, in that order; junction bases with no gene match: 4. CDR1 is SGHNT, CDR2 YYREEE, per germline (reference sequence). The CDR3 DNA reads as TGTGCCAGCAGCTCAGCGGGGGGACTCCAAGAGACCCAGTACTTC. It codes for CASSSAGGLQETQYF.

This rearrangement joins TRBV7-3 to TRBJ1-1, with unresolved D. V dropped 6 bases and J dropped 0 bases, with 8 bases sitting between them. The CDR3 covers 13 residues. Germline lookup yields CDR1 SGHTA and CDR2 FQGTGA. The CDR3 region is CASSQQMNTEAFF. Here the CDR3 DNA reads TGTGCCAGCAGTCAGCAGATGAACACTGAAGCTTTCTTT.

This clonotype was picked up a small number of times. The genes are TRBV12-3 or TRBV12-4 and TRBJ1-2; no clear D. This CDR3 contains 12 residues. V was trimmed by 8 bases and J by 4 bases, leaving 11 bases between them. The CDR3 coding sequence is TGTGCCAGCTTGAACAGCTTCTATGGCTACACCTTC. As protein: CASLNSFYGYTF.

The chain combines TRBV11-2 with TRBJ1-4; D possibly corresponds to TRBD1 (5 bases). V gave up 7 bases and J gave up 7 bases, with 16 bases separating them. The CDR3 spans 14 residues. Germline V lookup: CDR1 SGHAT, CDR2 FQNNGV. Written as DNA, the CDR3 is TGTGCCAGCACGACAACCGGGGGAGGTGAAAAACTGTTTTTT. Its translation: CASTTTGGGEKLFF.

The chain is built from TRBV29-1 and TRBJ2-7; TRBD2 matches at 8 bases. CDR3 length: 14 amino acids. The germline gives CDR1 SQVTM, CDR2 ANQGSEA. Trimming at V came to 6 bases and at J to 4 bases, leaving 11 bases not matched to a gene. CDR3 loop: CSVASGPFDYEQYF. The CDR3 region has the DNA TGCAGCGTGGCTAGCGGGCCTTTTGATTACGAGCAGTACTTC.

V and J are TRBV4-1 and TRBJ1-4; TRBD1 aligns across 12 bases. Germline assignment: CDR1 MGHRA and CDR2 YSYEKL. CDR3 length: 17 amino acids. J was trimmed by 8 bases and V by 5 bases; bases with no gene match: 12. CDR3 residues: CASSKVPGQGAEEKLFF. The CDR3 DNA reads TGCGCCAGCAGCAAAGTCCCGGGACAGGGGGCTGAAGAAAAACTGTTTTTT.

This chain joins TRBV12-3 or TRBV12-4 and TRBJ2-1; the match to TRBD2 covers 12 bases. The V gene end was trimmed by 3 bases and the J gene end by 8 bases; junction bases not matched to a gene: 11. The CDR3 consists of 17 residues. Here the CDR3 reads CASSFLPPSGGADEQFF. The DNA of the CDR3 is TGTGCCAGCAGTTTCTTACCACCTAGCGGGGGGGCCGATGAGCAGTTCTTC.

This clonotype showed up many times. J is TRBJ2-7 and V is TRBV10-3; 11 bases are a match to TRBD1. The CDR3 consists of 15 residues. Germline V CDR1 and CDR2: ENHRY, SYGVKD. Trimming removed 6 bases from V and 2 bases from J; junction bases left unmatched: 6. CDR3 region: CAIRFGTGGTYEQYF. The CDR3 coding sequence is TGTGCCATCAGATTCGGGACAGGGGGTACCTACGAGCAGTACTTC.

The chain employs TRBV12-3 or TRBV12-4 and TRBJ2-7; TRBD2 agrees at 7 bases. The CDR3 extends over 14 amino acids. J was trimmed by 5 bases and V by 4 bases; bases with no gene match: 8. The CDR3: CASSSHGGINEQYF. DNA for the CDR3: TGTGCCAGCAGTTCCCACGGGGGGATCAACGAGCAGTACTTC.

In this sample, this clonotype turned up a few times. This rearrangement joins TRBV27 to TRBJ2-5; the match to TRBD1 covers 9 bases. Germline V gives CDR1 MNHEY, CDR2 SMNVEV (reference sequence). The J segment lost 2 bases and the V segment lost 2 bases, leaving 3 bases of the junction unmatched. The CDR3 is 15 amino acids. The DNA for the CDR3 is TGTGCCAGCAGTTTAGGGACAGGGCTGCAAGAGACCCAGTACTTC. Residues: CASSLGTGLQETQYF.